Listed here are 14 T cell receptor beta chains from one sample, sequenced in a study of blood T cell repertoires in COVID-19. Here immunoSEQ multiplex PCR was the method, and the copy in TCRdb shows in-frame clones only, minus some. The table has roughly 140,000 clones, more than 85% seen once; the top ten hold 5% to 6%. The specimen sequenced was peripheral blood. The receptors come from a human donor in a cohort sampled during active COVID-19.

The CDR3 DNA reads as TGCGCCAGCAGCCTCGAGTCCTACGAGCAGTACTTC. Its protein product is CASSLESYEQYF. The chain combines TRBV5-1 with TRBJ2-7, with no clear D. The CDR3 is 12 residues long. V lost 4 bases and J lost 1, with 6 bases in between. Germline CDR1 reads SGHRS; CDR2 reads YFSETQ.

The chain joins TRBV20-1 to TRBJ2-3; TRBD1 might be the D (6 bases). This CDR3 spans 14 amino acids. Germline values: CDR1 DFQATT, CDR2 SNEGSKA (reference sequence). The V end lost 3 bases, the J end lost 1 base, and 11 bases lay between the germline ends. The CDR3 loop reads CSASRAGGTDTQYF. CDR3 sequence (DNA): TGCAGTGCTAGTCGGGCAGGGGGCACAGATACGCAGTATTTT.

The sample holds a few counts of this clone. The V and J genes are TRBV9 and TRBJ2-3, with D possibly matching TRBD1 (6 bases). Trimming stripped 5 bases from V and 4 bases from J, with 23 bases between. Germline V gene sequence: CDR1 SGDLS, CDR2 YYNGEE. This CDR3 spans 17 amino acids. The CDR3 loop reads CASSGRGGWGLADTQYF. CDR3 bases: TGTGCCAGCAGTGGGCGAGGGGGATGGGGATTGGCAGATACGCAGTATTTT.

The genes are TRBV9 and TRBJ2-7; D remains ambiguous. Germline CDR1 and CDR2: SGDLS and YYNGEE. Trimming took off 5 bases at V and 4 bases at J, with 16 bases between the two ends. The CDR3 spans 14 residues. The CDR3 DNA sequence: TGTGCCAGCAGTCCAGCGCAGAGGAGTTACGAGCAGTACTTC. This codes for CASSPAQRSYEQYF.

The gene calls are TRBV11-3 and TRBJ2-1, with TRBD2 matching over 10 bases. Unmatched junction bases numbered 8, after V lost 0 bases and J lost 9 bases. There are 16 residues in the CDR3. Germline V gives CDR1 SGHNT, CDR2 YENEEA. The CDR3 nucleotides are TGTGCCAGCAGCTTAGACGGGCGGCTAGCGGGAGCTGAGCAGTTCTTC. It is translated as CASSLDGRLAGAEQFF.

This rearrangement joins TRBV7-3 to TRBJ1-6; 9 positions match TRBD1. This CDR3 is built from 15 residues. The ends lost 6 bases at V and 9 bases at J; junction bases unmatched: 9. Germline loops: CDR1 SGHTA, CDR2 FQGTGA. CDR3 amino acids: CASSPTGGVGSPLHF. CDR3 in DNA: TGTGCCAGCAGTCCCACAGGGGGCGTAGGTTCACCCCTCCACTTT. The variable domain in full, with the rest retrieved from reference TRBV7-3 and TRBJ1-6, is GAGVSQTPSNKVTEKGKYVELRCDPISGHTALYWYRQSLGQGPEFLIYFQGTGAADDSGLPNDRFFAVRPEGSVSTLKIQRTERGDSAVYLCASSPTGGVGSPLHFGNGTRLTVT.

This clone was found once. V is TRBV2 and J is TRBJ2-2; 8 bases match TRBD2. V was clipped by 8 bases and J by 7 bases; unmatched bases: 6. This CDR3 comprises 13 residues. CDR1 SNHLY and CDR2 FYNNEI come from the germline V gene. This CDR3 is CASGQREFGELFF. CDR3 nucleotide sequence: TGTGCCAGCGGCCAGCGGGAGTTCGGGGAGCTGTTTTTT.

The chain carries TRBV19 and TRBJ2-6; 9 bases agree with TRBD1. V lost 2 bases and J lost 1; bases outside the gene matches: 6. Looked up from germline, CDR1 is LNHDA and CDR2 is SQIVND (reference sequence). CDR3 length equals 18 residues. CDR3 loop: CASSIWGQGGSGANVLTF. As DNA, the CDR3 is TGTGCCAGTAGTATATGGGGACAGGGAGGGTCTGGGGCCAACGTCCTGACTTTC.

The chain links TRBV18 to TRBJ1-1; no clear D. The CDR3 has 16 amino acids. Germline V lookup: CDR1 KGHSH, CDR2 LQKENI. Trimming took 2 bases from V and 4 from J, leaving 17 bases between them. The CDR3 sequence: CASSPVTFAGSTEAFF. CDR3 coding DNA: TGTGCCAGCTCACCAGTCACGTTCGCCGGGAGCACTGAAGCTTTCTTT.

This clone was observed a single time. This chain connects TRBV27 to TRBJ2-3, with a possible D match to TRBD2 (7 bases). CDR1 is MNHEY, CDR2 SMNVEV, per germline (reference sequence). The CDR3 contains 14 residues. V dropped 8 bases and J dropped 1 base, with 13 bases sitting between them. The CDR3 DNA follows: TGTGCCAGCGCGGAGGGGGGGGGCACAGATACGCAGTATTTT. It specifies CASAEGGGTDTQYF.

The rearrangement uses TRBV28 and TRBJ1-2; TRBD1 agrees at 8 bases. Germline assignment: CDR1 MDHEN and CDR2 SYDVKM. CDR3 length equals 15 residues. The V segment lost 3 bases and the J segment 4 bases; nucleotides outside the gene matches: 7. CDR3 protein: CASSLSGGAVYGYTF. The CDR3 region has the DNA TGTGCCAGCAGTTTGTCAGGGGGCGCGGTCTATGGCTACACCTTC.

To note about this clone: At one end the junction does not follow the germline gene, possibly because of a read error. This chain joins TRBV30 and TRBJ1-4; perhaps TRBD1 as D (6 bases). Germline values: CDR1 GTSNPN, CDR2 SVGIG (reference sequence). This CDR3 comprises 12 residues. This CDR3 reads CAWTSNQRQVIF. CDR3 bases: TGTGCCTGGACCTCCAATCAAAGACAGGTGATTTTT.

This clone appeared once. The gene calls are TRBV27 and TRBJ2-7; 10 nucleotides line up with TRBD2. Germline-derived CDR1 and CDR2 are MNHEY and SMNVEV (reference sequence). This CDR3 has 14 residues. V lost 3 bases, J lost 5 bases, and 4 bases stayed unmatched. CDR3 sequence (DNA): TGTGCCAGCAGTTTGGGACTAGCGATGGACGAGCAGTACTTC. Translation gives CASSLGLAMDEQYF.

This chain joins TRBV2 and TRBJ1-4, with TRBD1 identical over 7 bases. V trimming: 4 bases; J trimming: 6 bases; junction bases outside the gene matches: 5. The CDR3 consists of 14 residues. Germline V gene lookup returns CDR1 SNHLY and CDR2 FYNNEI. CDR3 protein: CASSGRTGDEKLFF. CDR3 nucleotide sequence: TGTGCCAGCAGTGGGAGGACAGGCGATGAAAAACTGTTTTTT.